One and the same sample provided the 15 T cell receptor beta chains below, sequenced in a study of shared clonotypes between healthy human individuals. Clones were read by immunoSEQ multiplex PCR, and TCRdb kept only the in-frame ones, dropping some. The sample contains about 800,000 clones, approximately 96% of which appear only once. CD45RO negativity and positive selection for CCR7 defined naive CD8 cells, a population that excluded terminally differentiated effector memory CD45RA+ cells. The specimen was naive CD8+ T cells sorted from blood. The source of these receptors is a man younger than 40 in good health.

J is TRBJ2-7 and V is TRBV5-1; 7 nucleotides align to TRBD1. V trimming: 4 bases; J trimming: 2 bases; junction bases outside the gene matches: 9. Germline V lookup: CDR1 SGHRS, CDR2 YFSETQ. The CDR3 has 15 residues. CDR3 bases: TGCGCCAGCAGCCCCGAAGGGGGCGCAACCTACGAGCAGTACTTC. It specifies CASSPEGGATYEQYF. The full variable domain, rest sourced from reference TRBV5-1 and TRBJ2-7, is KAGVTQTPRYLIKTRGQQVTLSCSPISGHRSVSWYQQTPGQGLQFLFEYFSETQRNKGNFPGRFSGRQFSNSRSEMNVSTLELGDSALYLCASSPEGGATYEQYFGPGTRLTVT.

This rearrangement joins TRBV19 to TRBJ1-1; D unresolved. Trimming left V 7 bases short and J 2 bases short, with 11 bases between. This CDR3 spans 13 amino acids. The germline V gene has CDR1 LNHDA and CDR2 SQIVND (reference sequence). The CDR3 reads CASIYTGNTEAFF. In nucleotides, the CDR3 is TGTGCCAGTATTTACACGGGAAACACTGAAGCTTTCTTT.

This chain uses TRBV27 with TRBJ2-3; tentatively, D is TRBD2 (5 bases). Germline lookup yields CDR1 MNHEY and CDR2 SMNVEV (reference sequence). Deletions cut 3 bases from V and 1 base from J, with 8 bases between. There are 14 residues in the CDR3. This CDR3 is CASSFLAGTDTQYF. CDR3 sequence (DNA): TGTGCCAGCAGTTTCCTAGCTGGCACAGATACGCAGTATTTT.

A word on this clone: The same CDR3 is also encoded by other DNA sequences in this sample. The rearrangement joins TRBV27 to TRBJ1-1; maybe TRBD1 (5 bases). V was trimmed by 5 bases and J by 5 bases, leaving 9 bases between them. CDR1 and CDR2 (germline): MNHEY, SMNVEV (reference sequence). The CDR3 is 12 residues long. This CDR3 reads CASSRGGTEAFF. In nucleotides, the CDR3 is TGTGCCAGCAGTCGCGGGGGAACTGAAGCTTTCTTT.

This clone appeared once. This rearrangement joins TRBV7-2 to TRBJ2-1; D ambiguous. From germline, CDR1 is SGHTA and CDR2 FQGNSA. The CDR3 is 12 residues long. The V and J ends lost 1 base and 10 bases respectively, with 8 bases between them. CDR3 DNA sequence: TGTGCCAGCAGCTTAGTCGGTGGGGAGCAGTTCTTC. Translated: CASSLVGGEQFF.

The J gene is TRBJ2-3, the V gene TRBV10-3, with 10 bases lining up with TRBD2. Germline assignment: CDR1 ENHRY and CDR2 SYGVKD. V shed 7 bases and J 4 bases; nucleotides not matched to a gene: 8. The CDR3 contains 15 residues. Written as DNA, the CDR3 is TGTGCCATCAACGAAATAGCGGGAGGCTCAGATACGCAGTATTTT. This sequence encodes CAINEIAGGSDTQYF.

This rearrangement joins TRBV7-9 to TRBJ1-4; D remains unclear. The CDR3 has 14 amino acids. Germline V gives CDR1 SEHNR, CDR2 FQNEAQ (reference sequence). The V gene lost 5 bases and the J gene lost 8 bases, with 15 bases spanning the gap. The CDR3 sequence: CASSPSAGREKLFF. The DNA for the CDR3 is TGTGCCAGCAGCCCTTCCGCGGGTCGGGAAAAACTGTTTTTT.

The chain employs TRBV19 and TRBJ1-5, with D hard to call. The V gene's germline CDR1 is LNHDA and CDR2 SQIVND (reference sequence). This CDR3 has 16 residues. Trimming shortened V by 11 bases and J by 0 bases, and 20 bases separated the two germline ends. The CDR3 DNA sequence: TGTGCCTACTTTCATGGGCAGATCAATAGCAATCAGCCCCAGCATTTT. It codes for CAYFHGQINSNQPQHF.

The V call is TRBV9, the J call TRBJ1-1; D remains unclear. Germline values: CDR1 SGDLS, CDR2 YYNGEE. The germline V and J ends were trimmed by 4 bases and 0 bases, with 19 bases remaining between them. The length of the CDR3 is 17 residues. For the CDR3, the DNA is TGTGCCAGCAGCCCCATATTGGCGAGGCCTCTGAACACTGAAGCTTTCTTT. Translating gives CASSPILARPLNTEAFF.

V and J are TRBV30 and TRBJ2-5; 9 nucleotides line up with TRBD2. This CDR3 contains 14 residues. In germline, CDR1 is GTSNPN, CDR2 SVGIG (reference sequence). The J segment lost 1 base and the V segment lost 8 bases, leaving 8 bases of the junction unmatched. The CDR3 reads CAQRLAESQETQYF. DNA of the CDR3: TGTGCCCAAAGACTAGCGGAAAGCCAAGAGACCCAGTACTTC.

DNA for the CDR3: TGTGCCAGTGGACTGGGGCGAATCACCGGGGAGCTGTTTTTT. Translating it yields CASGLGRITGELFF. The chain carries TRBV19 and TRBJ2-2, with D tentatively TRBD1 or TRBD2 (5 bases each). Germline values: CDR1 LNHDA, CDR2 SQIVND (reference sequence). The ends were cut back, 8 bases at V and 4 bases at J, with 14 bases in the middle. The CDR3 totals 14 residues.

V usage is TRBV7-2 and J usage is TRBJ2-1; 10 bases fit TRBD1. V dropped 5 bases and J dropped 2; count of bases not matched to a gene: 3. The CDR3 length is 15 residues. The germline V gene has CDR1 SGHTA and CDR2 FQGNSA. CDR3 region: CASSQTGGAYNEQFF. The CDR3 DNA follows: TGTGCCAGCAGCCAGACAGGGGGCGCCTACAATGAGCAGTTCTTC.

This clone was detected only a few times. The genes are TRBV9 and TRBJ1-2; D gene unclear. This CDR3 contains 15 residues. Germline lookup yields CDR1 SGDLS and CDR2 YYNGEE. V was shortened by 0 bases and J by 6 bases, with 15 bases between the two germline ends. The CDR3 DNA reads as TGTGCCAGCAGCGTAGGAGAGGCACAGAAGCATGGCTACACCTTC. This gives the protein CASSVGEAQKHGYTF. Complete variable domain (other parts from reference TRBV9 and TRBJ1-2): DSGVTQTPKHLITATGQRVTLRCSPRSGDLSVYWYQQSLDQGLQFLIQYYNGEERAKGNILERFSAQQFPDLHSELNLSSLELGDSALYFCASSVGEAQKHGYTFGSGTRLTVV.

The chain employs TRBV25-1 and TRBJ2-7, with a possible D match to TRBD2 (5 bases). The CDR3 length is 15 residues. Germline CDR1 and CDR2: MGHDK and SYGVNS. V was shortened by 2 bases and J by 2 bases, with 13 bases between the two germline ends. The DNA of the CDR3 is TGTGCCAGCAGTGAACTAGAGGGCGACACCTACGAGCAGTACTTC. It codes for CASSELEGDTYEQYF.

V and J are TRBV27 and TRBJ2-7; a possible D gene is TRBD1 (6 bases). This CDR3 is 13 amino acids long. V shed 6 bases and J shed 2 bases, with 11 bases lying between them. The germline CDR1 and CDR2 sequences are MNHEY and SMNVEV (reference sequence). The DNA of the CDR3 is TGTGCCAGCAGCTACAGGGCTCCCTACGAGCAGTACTTC. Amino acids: CASSYRAPYEQYF.